This T cell receptor beta chain was recovered during a study of graft-versus-host responses after intestinal transplantation. Overall study context: Uniformly, recipients were administered anti-thymocyte globulin induction with subsequent tacrolimus and steroids for 3 to 4 years. Study results and limitations: Recipient-marrow GvH clones were detected, some having first appeared in ileum or blood.

Notes on this clone: The antigen remains undetermined.

The method was immunoSEQ multiplex PCR; TCRdb's version includes in-frame clones alone and lacks a portion of them. The sample carries over 100,000 clones, about 92% recorded once. The V end was cut by 0 bases, the J end by 3 bases, with 14 bases between. The CDR3 is made up of 16 amino acids. From germline, CDR1 is SGHRS and CDR2 YFSETQ. The source is a human donor who was the organ donor for an intestinal transplant. V gene TRBV5-1 combines with J gene TRBJ2-3, with no clear D. Sequenced material: unstimulated CD4+ T cells sorted from spleen or lymph node cells, taken before transplant. The CDR3 nucleotides are TGCGCCAGCAGCTTGGGTTTAGGGATAGGGACAGATACGCAGTATTTT. Translation gives CASSLGLGIGTDTQYF.